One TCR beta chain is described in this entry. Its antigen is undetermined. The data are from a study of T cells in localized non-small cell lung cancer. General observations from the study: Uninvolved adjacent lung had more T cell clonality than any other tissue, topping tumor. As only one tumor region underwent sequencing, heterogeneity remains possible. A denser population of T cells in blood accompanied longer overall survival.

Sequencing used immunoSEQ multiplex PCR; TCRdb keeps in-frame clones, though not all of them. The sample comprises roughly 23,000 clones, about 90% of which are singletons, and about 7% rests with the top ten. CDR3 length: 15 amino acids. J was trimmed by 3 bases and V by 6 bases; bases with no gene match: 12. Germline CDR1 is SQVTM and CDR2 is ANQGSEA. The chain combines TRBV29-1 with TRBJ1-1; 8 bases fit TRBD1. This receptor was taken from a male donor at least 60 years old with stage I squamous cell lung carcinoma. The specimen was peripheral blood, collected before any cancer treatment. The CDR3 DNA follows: TGCAGCGTCAGACGACCGGGACAGGCATACACTGAAGCTTTCTTT. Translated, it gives CSVRRPGQAYTEAFF. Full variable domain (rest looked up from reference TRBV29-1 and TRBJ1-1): SAVISQKPSRDICQRGTSLTIQCQVDSQVTMMFWYRQQPGQSLTLIATANQGSEATYESGFVIDKFPISRPNLTFSTLTVSNMSPEDSSIYLCSVRRPGQAYTEAFFGQGTRLTVV.